The sequence of this T cell receptor beta chain was determined in a study of human T cells and chemical hapten exposure (dated by TCRdb to about 2021). Study-wide context: For sensitization, 2% DPC in acetone was applied to a 2 cm by 2 cm area of upper inner arm skin. Patient blood was sampled pre-sensitization (week 0) and at 2, 6 and about 24 weeks after DPC sensitization. Weekly therapeutic DPC doses were additionally applied to the scalp of patients throughout the roughly 23-week study period. Libraries were pooled for sequencing, and per-sample TCR yields varied mainly because of small differences in library volumes within the pool. Blood for TCR sequencing was provided by twenty-nine alopecia patients at one to four time points (pre-sensitization, 2, 6 and 24 weeks). Patch testing on the upper back used Finn chambers containing 0.01% DPC, with scoring done after 6 days according to International Contact Dermatitis Research Group standards. In alopecia patients, the study followed how the peripheral blood TCR repertoire changed in vivo over primary and secondary sensitization to diphenylcyclopropenone (DPC), a hapten. The patient cohort, mostly female, included alopecia areata with under or over 50% scalp involvement, alopecia totalis and alopecia universalis.

Overall study outcomes, separate from this receptor: The number of TCRs above 1 in 1000 frequency did not change with DPC sensitization; there was no evidence of global repertoire structure alterations. After repeated subsampling, changes were observed in the strength of the expansion versus patch-test correlation and in the threshold at which the correlation became significant. Compared with pre-sensitization or healthy control sets, expanded TCRs formed significantly more large CDR3 similarity clusters, which is consistent with antigen-driven responses. Because every patient had alopecia, a presumed autoimmune disease, the patients' immune response might differ from that of healthy individuals. Patch test score correlated positively with the number of PT1 expanded TCRs, reaching significance at thresholds 8, 16 and 32 but not at 4.

Explained via the paper, the time point label denotes: patch test 2, 6 weeks after DPC sensitization. This specimen's treatment or condition label, interpreted: therapeutic diphenylcyclopropenone sensitization with weekly scalp DPC. At each patch-test visit, blood was drawn before the patch test was applied. Eligible patients were aged 18 to 70, diagnosed with alopecia, deemed suitable for DPC therapy, and excluded if pregnant. Unfractionated whole blood was collected in Tempus Blood RNA tubes, and total RNA was extracted from that blood. In the germline V gene (reference sequence), CDR1 corresponds to SEHNR and CDR2 to FQNEAQ. The CDR3 runs 13 amino acids, cysteine and phenylalanine included. Just CDR3 DNA is preserved here, 39 bases in frame from base 1. V is reduced by 8 bases and J by 2 bases, leaving a spacing of 11 bases between them. The library was obtained by RACE. The listed sequencing device is NextSeq 500. During library preparation, unique molecular identifiers were attached to individual cDNA molecules so that TCRs could be counted quantitatively and reproducibly. For every blood RNA sample, sequencing covered both the TCR alpha and TCR beta chains. Per the original workflow: A median of about 87,000 TCRs per sample was observed, with a range of about 23,224 to 690,600. V, J and CDR3 annotation of the TCR reads was carried out using the Decombinator software suite. For the PS versus PT1 abundance plots, all samples were subsampled to the same number of TCRs (28,000). Expanded TCRs were defined as absent before sensitization and observed at least eight times at the 2-week time point. TCRdb took the public reads, trimmed them with fastp at Q25, ran MiXCR for clone calling and kept in-frame beta chains. When rows share a CDR3 protein, they turn into one entry using the most common DNA and genes. Clone size and V and J calls follow TCRdb, not the original study. The sample table contains over 70,000 distinct CDR3 sequences; only one count was recorded for 8.5% of them. Around 3.5% of the sample belongs to the ten largest clones.

This clonotype has a handful of counts. Its antigen is currently not known. Base quality data are lacking; no much larger clone is found one base away. The sample in question was whole blood, obtained in connection with sensitization to the hapten diphenylcyclopropenone (DPC). This sequence was found in a woman between 50 and 59 years old with alopecia areata. Some clones in this sample may be carry-over from other donors' samples. Here the chain combines TRBV7-9 and TRBJ2-3, with the D gene not clear enough to name. Here is the DNA: TGTGCCAGCCGTAGTCCCTCCACAGATACGCAGTATTTT. It translates as CASRSPSTDTQYF.